This T cell receptor (beta chain) was observed in a study of blood T cell repertoires in COVID-19. Study in general: Whether acute or convalescent, the COVID-19 samples came from the United States, Italy and Spain.

The CDR3 is 15 amino acids. Germline V gene lookup returns CDR1 MDHEN and CDR2 SYDVKM. J gave up 4 bases and V 8 bases, and 11 bases lay outside the gene matches. The table came from immunoSEQ multiplex PCR; TCRdb's copy has only in-frame clones and leaves some out. There are 250,000 to 350,000 clones in the sample; just under 90% occur only once, and 2.5% to 3.5% lies in the top ten. A PCR-confirmed or clinician-diagnosed COVID-19 case had contacted exposed participants within 2 weeks of entry. V usage is TRBV28 and J usage is TRBJ1-1; 9 nucleotides agree with TRBD1. The source is a woman aged 45-65 years who had been exposed to COVID-19. Sequencing input: PBMCs or T cells enriched from blood (not recorded which). The CDR3 loop reads CASGIQGAVATEAFF. The CDR3 DNA follows: TGTGCCAGCGGAATACAGGGGGCCGTAGCCACTGAAGCTTTCTTT.